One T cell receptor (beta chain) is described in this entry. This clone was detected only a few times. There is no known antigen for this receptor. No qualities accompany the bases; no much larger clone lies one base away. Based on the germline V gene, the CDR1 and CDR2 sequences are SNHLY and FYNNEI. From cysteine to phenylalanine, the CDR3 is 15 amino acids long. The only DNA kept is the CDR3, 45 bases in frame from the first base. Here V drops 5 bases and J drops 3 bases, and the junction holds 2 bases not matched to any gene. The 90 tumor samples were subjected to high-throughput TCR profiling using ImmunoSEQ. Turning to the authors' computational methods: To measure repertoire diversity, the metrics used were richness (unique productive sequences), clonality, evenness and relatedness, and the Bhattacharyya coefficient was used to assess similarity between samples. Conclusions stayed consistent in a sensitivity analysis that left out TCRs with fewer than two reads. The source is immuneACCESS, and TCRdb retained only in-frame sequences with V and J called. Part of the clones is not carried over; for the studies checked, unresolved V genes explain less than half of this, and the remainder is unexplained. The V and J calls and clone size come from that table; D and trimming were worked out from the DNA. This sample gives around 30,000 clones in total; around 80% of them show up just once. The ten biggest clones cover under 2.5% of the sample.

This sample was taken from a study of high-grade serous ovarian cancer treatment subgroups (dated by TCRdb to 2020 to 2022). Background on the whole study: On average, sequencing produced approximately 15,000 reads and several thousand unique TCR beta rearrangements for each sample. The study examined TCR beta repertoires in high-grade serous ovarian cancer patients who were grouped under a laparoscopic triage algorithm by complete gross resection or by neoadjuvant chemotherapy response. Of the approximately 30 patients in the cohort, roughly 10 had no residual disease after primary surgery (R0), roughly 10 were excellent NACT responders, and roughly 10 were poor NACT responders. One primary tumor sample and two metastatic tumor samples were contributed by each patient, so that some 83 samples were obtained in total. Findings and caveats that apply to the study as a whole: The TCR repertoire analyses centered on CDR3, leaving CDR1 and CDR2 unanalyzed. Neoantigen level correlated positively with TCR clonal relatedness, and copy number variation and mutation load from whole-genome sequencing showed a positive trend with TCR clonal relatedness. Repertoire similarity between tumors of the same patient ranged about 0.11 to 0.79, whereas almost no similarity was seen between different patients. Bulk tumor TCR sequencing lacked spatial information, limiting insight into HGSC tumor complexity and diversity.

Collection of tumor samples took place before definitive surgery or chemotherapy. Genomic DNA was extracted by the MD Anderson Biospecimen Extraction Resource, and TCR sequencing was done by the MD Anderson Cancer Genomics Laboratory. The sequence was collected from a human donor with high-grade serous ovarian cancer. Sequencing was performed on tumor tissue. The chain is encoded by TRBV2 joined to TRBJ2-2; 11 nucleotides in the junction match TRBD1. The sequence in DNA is TGTGCCAGCAGTTGGGACAGGGGGGACACCGGGGAGCTGTTTTTT. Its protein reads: CASSWDRGDTGELFF.